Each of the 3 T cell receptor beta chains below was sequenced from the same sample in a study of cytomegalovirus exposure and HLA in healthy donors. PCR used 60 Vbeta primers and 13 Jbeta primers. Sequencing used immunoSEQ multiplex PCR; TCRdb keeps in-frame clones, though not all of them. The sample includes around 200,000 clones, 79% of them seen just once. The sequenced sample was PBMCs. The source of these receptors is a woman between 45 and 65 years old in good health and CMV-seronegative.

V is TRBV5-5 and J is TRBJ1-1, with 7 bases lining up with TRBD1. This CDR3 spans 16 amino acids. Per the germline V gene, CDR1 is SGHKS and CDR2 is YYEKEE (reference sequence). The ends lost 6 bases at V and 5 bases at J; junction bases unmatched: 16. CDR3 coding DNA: TGTGCCAGCAACAGGCAACGGGAGGGGGCGCGGACTGAAGCTTTCTTT. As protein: CASNRQREGARTEAFF.

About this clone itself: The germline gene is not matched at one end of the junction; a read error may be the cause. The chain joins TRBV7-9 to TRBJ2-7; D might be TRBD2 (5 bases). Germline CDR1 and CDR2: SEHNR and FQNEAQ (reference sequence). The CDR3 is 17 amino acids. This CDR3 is CSSSLGGRGRIAYEQYF. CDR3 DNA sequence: TGTTCCAGCAGCTTAGGAGGACGGGGAAGGATCGCCTACGAGCAGTACTTC. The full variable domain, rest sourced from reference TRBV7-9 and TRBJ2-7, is DTGVSQNPRHKITKRGQNVTFRCDPISEHNRLYWYRQTLGQGPEFLTYFQNEAQLEKSRLLSDRFSAERPKGSFSTLEIQRTEQGDSAMYLCSSSLGGRGRIAYEQYFGPGTRLTVT.

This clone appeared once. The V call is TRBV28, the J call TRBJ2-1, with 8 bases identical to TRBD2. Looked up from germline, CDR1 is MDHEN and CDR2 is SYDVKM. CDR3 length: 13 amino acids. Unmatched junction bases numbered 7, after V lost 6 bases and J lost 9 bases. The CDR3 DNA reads TGTGCCAGCAGGCCCCCAGCGGGAGCTGAGCAGTTCTTC. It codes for CASRPPAGAEQFF.